Listed below are T cell receptor beta chains from one sample, sequenced in a study of blood T cell repertoires in COVID-19. The method was immunoSEQ multiplex PCR; TCRdb's version includes in-frame clones alone and lacks a portion of them. This sample yields more than 85,000 clones, of which roughly 84% are seen a single time; under 8% belongs to the top ten. The sample taken for sequencing was peripheral blood. All receptors come from a woman of 80 years or more with active or convalescent COVID-19. CDR3s include the opening cysteine and the closing phenylalanine or tryptophan. D genes are given only for firm matches. A row's size may be missing; if present it is once, few, many or a size class.

>-|TRBD1|TRBV5-5|TRBJ1-2
TGTGCCAGCAGCTTGGAACAGGGGGTAGAAGGCTACACCTTC
CASSLEQGVEGYTF
>once|TRBD2|TRBV11-1|TRBJ2-1
TGTGCCAGCAGCTCGGGGGGGAGGGGAAGAGAGCAGTTCTTC
CASSSGGRGREQFF
>-|TRBD2|TRBV6-1|TRBJ2-7
TGTGCCAGCAGTGAAGGGGGACTAGCGGGAGCCTACGAGCAGTACTTC
CASSEGGLAGAYEQYF
>-|TRBD2|TRBV6-2/TRBV6-3|TRBJ2-5
TGTGCCAGCAGCCATTTCCCCGGACTAGCGGGAGGAGGGGAGACCCAGTACTTC
CASSHFPGLAGGGETQYF
>-|-|TRBV5-6|TRBJ2-7
TGTGCCAGCAGCTTGCGTGCCGGTACCACCTACGAGCAGTACTTC
CASSLRAGTTYEQYF
>-|TRBD2|TRBV18|TRBJ2-7
TGTGCCAGCTCATCGGGACTAGCGGGAGGCGAGCAGTACTTC
CASSSGLAGGEQYF
>-|-|TRBV11-3|TRBJ2-2
TGTGCCAGCAGCCCCCACCGAGCCGGGGAGCTGTTTTTT
CASSPHRAGELFF
>-|-|TRBV9|TRBJ1-3
TGTGCCAGCAGCGCGAGTCCTCTCCGGTACGGAAACACCATATATTTT
CASSASPLRYGNTIYF
>-|TRBD2|TRBV29-1|TRBJ2-2
TGCAGCGTCCCCGGGACTAGCACACACACCGGGGAGCTGTTTTTT
CSVPGTSTHTGELFF
>-|TRBD2|TRBV6-6|TRBJ2-5
TGTGCCAGCAGTTACTTAGCGAGCGGGAGATCGGAGACCCAGTACTTC
CASSYLASGRSETQYF
>-|-|TRBV20-1|TRBJ2-1
TGCAGTGCCGCGCGACTCGAGCAGTTCTTC
CSAARLEQFF
>-|TRBD2|TRBV5-1|TRBJ2-2
TGCGCCAGGAAGCGGGAGGGGTCCGGGGAGCTGTTTTTT
CARKREGSGELFF
>-|-|TRBV20-1|TRBJ2-1
TGCAGTGCTAGTCGAGGGAGTAGCTCCTACAATGAGCAGTTCTTC
CSASRGSSSYNEQFF
>once|TRBD1|TRBV18|TRBJ1-2
TGTGCCAGCTCGCCGGGACAGGGAGGTGGCTACACCTTC
CASSPGQGGGYTF
>-|-|TRBV7-2|TRBJ2-5
TGTGCCAGCAGCCTGAATCCTTCCACTCAAGAGACCCAGTACTTC
CASSLNPSTQETQYF
>-|-|TRBV7-9|TRBJ2-5
TGTGCCAGCAGCTTAGGGGAGAGGGAGACCCAGTACTTC
CASSLGERETQYF
>-|-|TRBV18|TRBJ2-7
TGTGCCAGCTCACCTGAGAGCGCGGGGCGGAACTACGAGCAGTACTTC
CASSPESAGRNYEQYF
>-|TRBD2|TRBV9|TRBJ2-7
TGTGCCAGCAGCGTAGGGGGAGGGATCGACTACGAGCAGTACTTC
CASSVGGGIDYEQYF
>-|-|TRBV18|TRBJ2-1
TGTGCCAGCTCTAGCGTTTCCAATGAGCAGTTCTTC
CASSSVSNEQFF
>once|TRBD1|TRBV6-5|TRBJ1-5
TGTGCCAGCAGGGAGGGGGCAGGTCGCAATCAGCCCCAGCATTTT
CASREGAGRNQPQHF
>-|TRBD1|TRBV6-1|TRBJ1-5
TGTGCCAGCAGTGAAACAGGGGGGTTCGGCAATCAGCCCCAGCATTTT
CASSETGGFGNQPQHF
>once|TRBD2|TRBV5-1|TRBJ2-1
TGCGCCAGCAGCTTGGCTCTAGCGGCATACAATGAGCAGTTCTTC
CASSLALAAYNEQFF
>-|-|TRBV5-6|TRBJ1-3
TGTGCCAGCAGCCTAGTCGGGACATCCTCTGGAAACACCATATATTTT
CASSLVGTSSGNTIYF
>-|-|TRBV18|TRBJ1-4
TGTGCCAGCTCCGACTCTGGCGGAAATGAAAAACTGTTTTTT
CASSDSGGNEKLFF
>once|-|TRBV6-4|TRBJ1-1
TGTGCCTCCAGCCTGGAGCGGGGGAACACTGAAGCTTTCTTT
CASSLERGNTEAFF
>-|TRBD1|TRBV28|TRBJ1-5
TGTGCCAGCAGTGCAAGCATCGGGACAGGGACTAGCAATCAGCCCCAGCATTTT
CASSASIGTGTSNQPQHF
>-|TRBD1|TRBV7-3|TRBJ1-3
TGTGCCAGCAGCACCACAGGGGCGGTCGGAAACACCATATATTTT
CASSTTGAVGNTIYF
>-|-|TRBV27|TRBJ1-5
TGTGCCAGCAGTTATCAACAGCATCAGCCCCAGCATTTT
CASSYQQHQPQHF
>-|TRBD1|TRBV30|TRBJ1-1
TGTGCCTGGAGGAGAAACGAGGGGGCGAGGAACACTGAAGCTTTCTTT
CAWRRNEGARNTEAFF
>-|-|TRBV6-6|TRBJ2-7
TGTGCCAGCAGTTACAACCCCCGGACTTCCGAGCAGTACTTC
CASSYNPRTSEQYF
>-|-|TRBV7-8|TRBJ1-2
TGTGCCAGCAGCTTAGTTGACATTAACTATGGCTACACCTTC
CASSLVDINYGYTF
>many|-|TRBV27|TRBJ1-2
TGTGCCAGCAGTCTAGGGTGGGGCAGGTCTAACTATGGCTACACCTTC
CASSLGWGRSNYGYTF
>-|TRBD1|TRBV19|TRBJ1-2
TGTGCCAGTAGTAAACCCAGCCAGGGGGAGTATGGCTACACCTTC
CASSKPSQGEYGYTF
>once|TRBD1|TRBV5-6|TRBJ1-4
TGTGCCAGCAGCTTGGCCACAGGGGACAATGAAAAACTGTTTTTT
CASSLATGDNEKLFF
>few|-|TRBV18|TRBJ2-7
TGTGCCAGCTCACCTACCTACGGGAGTTTGGAGGAGCAGTACTTC
CASSPTYGSLEEQYF
>-|TRBD2|TRBV10-2|TRBJ2-3
TGCGCCAGCAGGACGACTAGCGGGAGGGCAGATACGCAGTATTTT
CASRTTSGRADTQYF
>-|TRBD1|TRBV2|TRBJ1-5
TGTGCCAGCAGAGCGACAGGGGGCCGTGATCAGCCCCAGCATTTT
CASRATGGRDQPQHF
>-|-|TRBV6-6|TRBJ2-4
TGTGCCAGCAGTTACTCGGTAGGGGCAGCCAAAAACATTCAGTACTTC
CASSYSVGAAKNIQYF